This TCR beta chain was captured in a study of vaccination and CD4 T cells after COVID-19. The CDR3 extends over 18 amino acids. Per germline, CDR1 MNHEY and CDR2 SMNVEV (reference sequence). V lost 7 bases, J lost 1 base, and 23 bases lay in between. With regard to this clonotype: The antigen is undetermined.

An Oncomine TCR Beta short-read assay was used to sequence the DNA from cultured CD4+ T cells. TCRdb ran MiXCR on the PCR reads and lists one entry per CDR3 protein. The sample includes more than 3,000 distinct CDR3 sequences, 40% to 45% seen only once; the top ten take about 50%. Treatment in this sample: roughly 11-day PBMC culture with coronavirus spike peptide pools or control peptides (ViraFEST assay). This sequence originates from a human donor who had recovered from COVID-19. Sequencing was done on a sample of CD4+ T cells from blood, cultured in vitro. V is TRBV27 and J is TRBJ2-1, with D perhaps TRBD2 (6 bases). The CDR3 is CASKKAPYAGPSYNEQFF. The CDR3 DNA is TGTGCCAGCAAAAAAGCCCCCTATGCGGGGCCTTCCTACAATGAGCAGTTCTTC.